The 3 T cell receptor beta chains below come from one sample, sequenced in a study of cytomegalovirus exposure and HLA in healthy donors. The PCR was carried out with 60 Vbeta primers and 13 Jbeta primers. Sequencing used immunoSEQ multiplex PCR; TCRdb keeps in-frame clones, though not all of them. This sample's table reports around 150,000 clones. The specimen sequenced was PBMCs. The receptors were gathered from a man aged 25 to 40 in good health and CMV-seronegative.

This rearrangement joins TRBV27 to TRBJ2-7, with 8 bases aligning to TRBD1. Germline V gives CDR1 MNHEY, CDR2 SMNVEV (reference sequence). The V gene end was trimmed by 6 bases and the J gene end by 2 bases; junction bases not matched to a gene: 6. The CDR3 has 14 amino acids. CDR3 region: CASSSTGVAYEQYF. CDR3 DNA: TGTGCCAGCAGCTCGACAGGGGTAGCCTACGAGCAGTACTTC.

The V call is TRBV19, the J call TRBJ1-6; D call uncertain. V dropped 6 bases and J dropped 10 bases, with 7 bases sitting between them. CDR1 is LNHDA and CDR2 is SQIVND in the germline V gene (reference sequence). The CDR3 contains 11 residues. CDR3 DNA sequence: TGTGCCAGTAGCGCGGGATCACCCCTCCACTTT. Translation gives CASSAGSPLHF.

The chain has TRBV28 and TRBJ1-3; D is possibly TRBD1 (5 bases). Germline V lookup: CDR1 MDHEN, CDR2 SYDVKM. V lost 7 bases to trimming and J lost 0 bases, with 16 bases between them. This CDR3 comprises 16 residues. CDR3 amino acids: CASTPGLLLSGNTIYF. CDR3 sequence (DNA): TGTGCCAGCACCCCGGGACTCCTCCTCTCTGGAAACACCATATATTTT.